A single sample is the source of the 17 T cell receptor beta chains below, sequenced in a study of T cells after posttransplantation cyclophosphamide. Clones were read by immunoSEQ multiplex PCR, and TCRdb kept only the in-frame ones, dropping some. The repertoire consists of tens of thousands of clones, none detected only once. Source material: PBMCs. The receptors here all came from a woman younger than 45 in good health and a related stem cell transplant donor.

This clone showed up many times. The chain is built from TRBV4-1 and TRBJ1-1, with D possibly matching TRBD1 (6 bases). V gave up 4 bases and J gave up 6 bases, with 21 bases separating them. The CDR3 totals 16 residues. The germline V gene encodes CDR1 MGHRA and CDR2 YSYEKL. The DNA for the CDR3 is TGCGCCAGCAGCCCTCGAGGGGGGGGCACGTTTTCTGAAGCTTTCTTT. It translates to CASSPRGGGTFSEAFF.

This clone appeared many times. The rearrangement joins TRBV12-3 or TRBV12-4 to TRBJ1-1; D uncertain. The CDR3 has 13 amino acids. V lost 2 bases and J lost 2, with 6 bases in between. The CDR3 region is CASSLTANTEAFF. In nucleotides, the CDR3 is TGTGCCAGCAGTTTAACTGCCAACACTGAAGCTTTCTTT.

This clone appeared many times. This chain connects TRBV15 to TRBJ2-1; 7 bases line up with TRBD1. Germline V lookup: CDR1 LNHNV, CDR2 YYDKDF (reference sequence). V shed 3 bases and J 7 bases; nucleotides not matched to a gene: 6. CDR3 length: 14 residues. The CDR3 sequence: CATSSETGINEQFF. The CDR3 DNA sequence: TGTGCCACCAGCAGCGAGACAGGGATTAATGAGCAGTTCTTC.

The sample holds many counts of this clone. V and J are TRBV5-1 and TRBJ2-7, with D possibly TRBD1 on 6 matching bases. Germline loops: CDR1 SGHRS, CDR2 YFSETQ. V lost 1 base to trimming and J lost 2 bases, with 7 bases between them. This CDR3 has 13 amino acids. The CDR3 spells CASSLTGPYEQYF. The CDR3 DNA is TGCGCCAGCAGCTTGACAGGGCCCTACGAGCAGTACTTC.

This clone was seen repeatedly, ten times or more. The CDR3 spells CASSPSSNQPQHF. For the CDR3, the DNA is TGTGCCAGCAGCCCTTCTAGCAATCAGCCCCAGCATTTT. This chain connects TRBV7-3 to TRBJ1-5; no reliable D call. Germline lookup yields CDR1 SGHTA and CDR2 FQGTGA. This CDR3 spans 13 amino acids. Trimming left V 5 bases short and J 0 bases short, with 5 bases between.

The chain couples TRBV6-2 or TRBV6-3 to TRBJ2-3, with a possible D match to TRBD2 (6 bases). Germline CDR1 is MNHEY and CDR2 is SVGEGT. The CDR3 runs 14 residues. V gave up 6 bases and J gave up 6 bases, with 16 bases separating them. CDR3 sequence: CASSRDSLADTQYF. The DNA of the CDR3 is TGTGCCAGCAGCAGGGACTCTCTCGCGGATACGCAGTATTTT.

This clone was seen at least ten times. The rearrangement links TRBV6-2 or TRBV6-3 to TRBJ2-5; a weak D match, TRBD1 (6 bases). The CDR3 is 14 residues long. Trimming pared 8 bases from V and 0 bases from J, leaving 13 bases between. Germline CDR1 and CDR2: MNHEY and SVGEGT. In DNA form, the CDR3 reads TGTGCCAGCCGGCCAACAGGGCACCAAGAGACCCAGTACTTC. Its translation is CASRPTGHQETQYF.

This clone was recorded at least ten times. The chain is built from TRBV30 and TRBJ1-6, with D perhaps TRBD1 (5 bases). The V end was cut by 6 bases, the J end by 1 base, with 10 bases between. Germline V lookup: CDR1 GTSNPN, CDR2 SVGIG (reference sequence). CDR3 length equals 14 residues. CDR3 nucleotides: TGTGCCTGCCTCGAGGGGTCCTATAATTCACCCCTCCACTTT. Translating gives CACLEGSYNSPLHF.

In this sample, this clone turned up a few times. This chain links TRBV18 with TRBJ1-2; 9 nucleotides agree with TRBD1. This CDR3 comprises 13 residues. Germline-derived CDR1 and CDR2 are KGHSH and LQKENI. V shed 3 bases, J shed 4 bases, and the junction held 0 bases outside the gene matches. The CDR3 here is CASSPGQGYGYTF. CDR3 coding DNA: TGTGCCAGCTCACCGGGACAGGGCTATGGCTACACCTTC.

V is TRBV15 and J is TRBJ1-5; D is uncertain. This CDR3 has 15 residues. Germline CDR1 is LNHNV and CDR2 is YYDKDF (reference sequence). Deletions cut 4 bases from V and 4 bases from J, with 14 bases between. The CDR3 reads CATSTRPVANQPQHF. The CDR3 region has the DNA TGTGCCACCAGCACCCGACCCGTAGCAAATCAGCCCCAGCATTTT.

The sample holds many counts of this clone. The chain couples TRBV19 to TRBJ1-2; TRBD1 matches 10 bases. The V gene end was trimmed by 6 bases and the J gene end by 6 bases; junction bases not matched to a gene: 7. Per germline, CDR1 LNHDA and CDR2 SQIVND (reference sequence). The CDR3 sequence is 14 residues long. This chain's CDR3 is CASSHTGTGDGYTF. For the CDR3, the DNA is TGTGCCAGTAGCCACACCGGGACAGGGGATGGCTACACCTTC.

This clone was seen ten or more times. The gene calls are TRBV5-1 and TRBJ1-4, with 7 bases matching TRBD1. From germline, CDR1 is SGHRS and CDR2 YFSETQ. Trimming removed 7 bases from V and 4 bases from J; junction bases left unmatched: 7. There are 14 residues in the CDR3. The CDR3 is CASHPGQINEKLFF. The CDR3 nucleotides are TGCGCCAGCCATCCGGGACAGATTAATGAAAAACTGTTTTTT.

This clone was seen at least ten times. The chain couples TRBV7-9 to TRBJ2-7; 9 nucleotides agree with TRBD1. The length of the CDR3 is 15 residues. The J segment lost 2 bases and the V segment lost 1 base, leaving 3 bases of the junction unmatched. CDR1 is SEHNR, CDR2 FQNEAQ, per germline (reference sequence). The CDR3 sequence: CASSLVQGAAYEQYF. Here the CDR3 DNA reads TGTGCCAGCAGCTTAGTACAGGGGGCCGCCTACGAGCAGTACTTC.

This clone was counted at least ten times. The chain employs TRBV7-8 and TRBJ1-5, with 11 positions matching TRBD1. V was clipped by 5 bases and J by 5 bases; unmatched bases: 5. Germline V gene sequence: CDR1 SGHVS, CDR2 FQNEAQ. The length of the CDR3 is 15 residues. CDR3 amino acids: CASSGDRGDDQPQHF. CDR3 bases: TGTGCCAGCAGCGGGGACAGGGGGGATGATCAGCCCCAGCATTTT.

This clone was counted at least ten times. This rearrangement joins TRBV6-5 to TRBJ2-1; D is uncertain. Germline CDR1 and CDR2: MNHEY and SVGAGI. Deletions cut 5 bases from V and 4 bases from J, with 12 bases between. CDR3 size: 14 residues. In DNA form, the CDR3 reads TGTGCCAGCAGTCCCCGGTCGCTGTACAATGAGCAGTTCTTC. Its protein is CASSPRSLYNEQFF.

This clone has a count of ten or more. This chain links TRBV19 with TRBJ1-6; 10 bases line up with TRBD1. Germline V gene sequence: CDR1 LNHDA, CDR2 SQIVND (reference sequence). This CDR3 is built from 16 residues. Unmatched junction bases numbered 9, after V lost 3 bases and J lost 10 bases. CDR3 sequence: CASSINSGQGGSPLHF. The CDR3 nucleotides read TGTGCCAGTAGTATTAACTCCGGACAGGGGGGATCACCCCTCCACTTT.

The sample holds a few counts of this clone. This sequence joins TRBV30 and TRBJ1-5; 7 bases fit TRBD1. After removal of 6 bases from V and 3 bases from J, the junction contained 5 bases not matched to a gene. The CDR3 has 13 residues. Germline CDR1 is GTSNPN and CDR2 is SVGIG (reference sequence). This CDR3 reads CACRQGDNQPQHF. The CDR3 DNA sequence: TGTGCCTGTCGACAGGGTGACAATCAGCCCCAGCATTTT.